A single sample is the source of the 28 T cell receptor beta chains below, sequenced in a study of blood T cell repertoires in COVID-19. TCRdb's table, derived via immunoSEQ multiplex PCR, lists solely in-frame clones and lacks some. The data contain roughly 240,000 clones, roughly 85% of them singletons. Material: PBMCs or T cells enriched from blood (not recorded which). The receptors stem from a woman in her fifties or sixties with acute COVID-19.

The V call is TRBV7-2, the J call TRBJ2-5, with 14 bases fitting TRBD2. Germline V lookup: CDR1 SGHTA, CDR2 FQGNSA. The CDR3 is 17 amino acids. After removal of 4 bases from V and 5 bases from J, the junction contained 9 bases not matched to a gene. CDR3 nucleotide sequence: TGTGCCAGCAGCTCCCCGGGACTAGCGGGGGTGCGGGAGACCCAGTACTTC. Translated: CASSSPGLAGVRETQYF.

The gene calls are TRBV5-6 and TRBJ2-3; 8 nucleotides agree with TRBD1. The germline CDR1 and CDR2 sequences are SGHDT and YYEEEE. The junction had 6 bases not matched to a gene; V was cut back by 3 bases and J by 6 bases. The CDR3 is made up of 14 amino acids. CDR3 amino acids: CASSSRGRSDTQYF. The CDR3 DNA reads as TGTGCCAGCAGCTCCAGGGGGCGTTCGGATACGCAGTATTTT.

This clone came up once. The CDR3 is CASSPSGTGGFAETQYF. Here the CDR3 DNA reads TGTGCCAGCAGTCCCTCGGGGACAGGGGGGTTTGCGGAGACCCAGTACTTC. This rearrangement joins TRBV28 to TRBJ2-5; 11 bases agree with TRBD1. After removal of 5 bases from V and 5 bases from J, the junction contained 13 bases not matched to a gene. Looked up from germline, CDR1 is MDHEN and CDR2 is SYDVKM. This CDR3 has 17 amino acids.

The chain recombines TRBV7-2 with TRBJ1-2, with D possibly being TRBD1 (5 bases). CDR1 and CDR2 (germline): SGHTA, FQGNSA. The CDR3 is 14 amino acids. V was pared by 7 bases and J by 4 bases, with 16 bases between. The CDR3 DNA follows: TGTGCCAGCAAAAACGACAGTTATCTCTATGGCTACACCTTC. It translates to CASKNDSYLYGYTF.

This chain joins TRBV9 and TRBJ1-2; a possible D gene is TRBD1 (5 bases). The CDR3 length is 12 residues. The germline gives CDR1 SGDLS, CDR2 YYNGEE. V gave up 3 bases and J gave up 13 bases, with 16 bases separating them. CDR3: CASSENMGGPTF. CDR3 nucleotides: TGTGCCAGCAGCGAGAACATGGGGGGACCCACCTTC.

V usage is TRBV7-3 and J usage is TRBJ2-5; 12 bases map to TRBD2. The CDR3 is 16 amino acids. J gave up 4 bases and V 5 bases, and 8 bases lay outside the gene matches. Germline assignment: CDR1 SGHTA and CDR2 FQGTGA. In DNA form, the CDR3 reads TGTGCCAGCAGCGAGACACTAGCGGGGGGCGGAGAGACCCAGTACTTC. It codes for CASSETLAGGGETQYF.

In this sample, this clone turned up once. CDR3 nucleotide sequence: TGCGCCAGCAGCTTGGTAGCGGGATCGACTGGGGCCAACGTCCTGACTTTC. It encodes CASSLVAGSTGANVLTF. The chain is built from TRBV5-1 and TRBJ2-6, with 8 bases identical to TRBD2. J gave up 2 bases and V 0 bases, and 4 bases lay outside the gene matches. The CDR3 is 17 residues long. Germline lookup yields CDR1 SGHRS and CDR2 YFSETQ.

This clone showed up just once. The same CDR3 also results from other DNA sequences found in this sample. The rearrangement uses TRBV27 and TRBJ1-2; 9 nucleotides align to TRBD1. The CDR3 loop spans 15 amino acids. V shed 4 bases and J 3 bases; nucleotides not matched to a gene: 6. The germline V gene encodes CDR1 MNHEY and CDR2 SMNVEV (reference sequence). The CDR3 is CASSSDRGGDYGYTF. The CDR3 nucleotides read TGTGCCAGCAGTTCAGACAGGGGGGGTGACTATGGCTACACCTTC.

This chain uses TRBV27 with TRBJ2-3; D remains ambiguous. The CDR3 spans 13 residues. Germline CDR1 is MNHEY and CDR2 is SMNVEV (reference sequence). Deletions cut 6 bases from V and 1 base from J, with 8 bases between. The CDR3 here is CASSRQGTDTQYF. DNA for the CDR3: TGTGCCAGCAGCCGCCAGGGCACAGATACGCAGTATTTT.

This clone was seen more than once but under ten times. The junction shows a germline mismatch at one end, possibly a read error. The chain joins TRBV12-3 or TRBV12-4 to TRBJ1-1; weak D call: TRBD1 (6 bases). The CDR3 is 12 amino acids. CDR3 loop: CASNLQGTEAFF. In nucleotides, the CDR3 is TGTGCCAGCAATTTACAGGGAACTGAAGCTTTCTTT.

The chain links TRBV27 to TRBJ1-6; D gene uncertain. The V gene's germline CDR1 is MNHEY and CDR2 SMNVEV (reference sequence). Deletions cut 7 bases from V and 1 base from J, with 8 bases between. The CDR3 covers 14 residues. The CDR3 DNA follows: TGTGCCAGCAAATTCACATCCTATAATTCACCCCTCCACTTT. Residues: CASKFTSYNSPLHF.

The chain combines TRBV7-6 with TRBJ1-3, with D perhaps matching TRBD1 (5 bases). The V end lost 0 bases, the J end lost 4 bases, and 10 bases lay between the germline ends. Germline CDR1 and CDR2: SGHVS and FNYEAQ. This CDR3 spans 15 amino acids. The CDR3 spells CASSLAGGFGNTIYF. CDR3 bases: TGTGCCAGCAGCTTAGCGGGGGGGTTCGGAAACACCATATATTTT.

This sequence joins TRBV10-3 and TRBJ2-2, with a tentative D call TRBD2 (6 bases). The V end was cut by 6 bases, the J end by 6 bases, with 11 bases between. There are 13 residues in the CDR3. CDR1 is ENHRY, CDR2 SYGVKD, per germline. The CDR3 DNA reads as TGTGCCATCAGGGCGGAGGGATCCGGGGAGCTGTTTTTT. Translating it yields CAIRAEGSGELFF.

The chain has TRBV6-2 or TRBV6-3 and TRBJ2-3; 11 bases match TRBD1. This CDR3 is 16 amino acids long. V gave up 2 bases and J gave up 4 bases; unmatched junction bases: 5. The germline CDR1 and CDR2 sequences are MNHEY and SVGEGT. The CDR3 nucleotides read TGTGCCAGCAGTTACCCTCCGGGACAGGGGGCAGATACGCAGTATTTT. Its protein is CASSYPPGQGADTQYF.

The chain couples TRBV28 to TRBJ1-1, with TRBD1 matching 8 bases. There are 14 residues in the CDR3. V gave up 6 bases and J gave up 8 bases; unmatched junction bases: 11. Per the germline V gene, CDR1 is MDHEN and CDR2 is SYDVKM. The chain's CDR3 is CASSESSPGGEAFF. CDR3 bases: TGTGCCAGCAGCGAAAGCTCCCCAGGGGGCGAAGCTTTCTTT.

This chain uses TRBV5-4 with TRBJ2-2; 7 positions agree with TRBD2. Germline V gene sequence: CDR1 SGHNT, CDR2 YYREEE (reference sequence). The J segment lost 8 bases and the V segment lost 2 bases, leaving 12 bases of the junction unmatched. CDR3 length equals 16 residues. The CDR3: CASSFFVRTSSGELFF. The CDR3 DNA is TGTGCCAGCAGCTTCTTTGTGAGGACTAGTTCTGGGGAGCTGTTTTTT.

This clone was detected once. The chain has TRBV27 and TRBJ2-1; 8 nucleotides match TRBD1. The junction had 9 bases not matched to a gene; V was cut back by 0 bases and J by 14 bases. Germline-derived CDR1 and CDR2 are MNHEY and SMNVEV (reference sequence). The CDR3 runs 14 residues. CDR3 DNA: TGTGCCAGCAGTTTATCCCCGGACAGGGTGAGGGAGTTCTTC. It yields the protein CASSLSPDRVREFF.

This rearrangement joins TRBV9 to TRBJ1-6; 7 nucleotides match TRBD1. The CDR3 contains 14 residues. Germline CDR1 is SGDLS and CDR2 is YYNGEE. Trimming took 4 bases from V and 7 from J; bases not matched to a gene: 5. The CDR3 protein is CASSLQGLNSPLHF. In DNA, the CDR3 is TGTGCCAGCAGCTTACAGGGGCTCAATTCACCCCTCCACTTT.

This chain joins TRBV30 and TRBJ1-2; 8 bases fit TRBD1. The junction had 8 bases not matched to a gene; V was cut back by 2 bases and J by 9 bases. The germline V gene encodes CDR1 GTSNPN and CDR2 SVGIG (reference sequence). CDR3 size: 13 residues. The CDR3 loop is CAWSTGQGVRYTF. The CDR3 DNA reads as TGTGCCTGGAGTACCGGACAGGGAGTACGCTACACCTTC. Full variable domain (outside the CDR3, taken from reference TRBV30 and TRBJ1-2): SQTIHQWPATLVQPVGSPLSLECTVEGTSNPNLYWYRQAAGRGLQLLFYSVGIGQISSEVPQNLSASRPQDRQFILSSKKLLLSDSGFYLCAWSTGQGVRYTFGSGTRLTVV.

This clone was observed a few times. This chain links TRBV9 with TRBJ1-1; 8 bases align to TRBD1. The CDR3 spans 14 residues. The V segment lost 3 bases and the J segment 1 base; nucleotides outside the gene matches: 2. Looked up from germline, CDR1 is SGDLS and CDR2 is YYNGEE. In nucleotides, the CDR3 is TGTGCCAGCAGCGAACAGGGGGGGAACACTGAAGCTTTCTTT. Its protein is CASSEQGGNTEAFF.

The genes are TRBV9 and TRBJ1-3; TRBD1 might be the D (6 bases). Trimming took off 3 bases at V and 3 bases at J, with 22 bases between the two ends. The CDR3 consists of 18 residues. The germline CDR1 and CDR2 sequences are SGDLS and YYNGEE. The CDR3 region is CASSAELEGGNGGNTIYF. The CDR3 bases are TGTGCCAGCAGCGCAGAATTAGAAGGGGGTAATGGTGGAAACACCATATATTTT.

The chain couples TRBV30 to TRBJ1-5, with 7 bases identical to TRBD1. The CDR3 consists of 14 residues. The V segment lost 2 bases and the J segment 6 bases; nucleotides outside the gene matches: 7. The germline V gene encodes CDR1 GTSNPN and CDR2 SVGIG (reference sequence). CDR3 in DNA: TGTGCCTGGAGTACGACAGGGTCCGTTCAGCCCCAGCATTTT. Protein: CAWSTTGSVQPQHF.

The chain carries TRBV7-2 and TRBJ1-1; a possible D gene is TRBD1 (5 bases). The germline CDR1 and CDR2 sequences are SGHTA and FQGNSA. V was clipped by 0 bases and J by 6 bases, with 8 bases between them. This CDR3 has 13 residues. CDR3 amino acids: CASSLARGAEAFF. The CDR3 DNA follows: TGTGCCAGCAGCTTAGCTAGGGGTGCTGAAGCTTTCTTT.

This chain connects TRBV7-9 to TRBJ2-1; 13 nucleotides line up with TRBD2. The CDR3 covers 16 residues. Per germline, CDR1 SEHNR and CDR2 FQNEAQ (reference sequence). Losses at the gene ends were 5 bases for V and 2 bases for J; bases not matched to a gene: 3. The CDR3 DNA reads TGTGCCAGCAGCCTGGGACTAGCGGGGACCTACAATGAGCAGTTCTTC. It specifies CASSLGLAGTYNEQFF.

This clone appeared a single time. The chain uses TRBV25-1 and TRBJ2-7; perhaps TRBD1 as D (6 bases). Looked up from germline, CDR1 is MGHDK and CDR2 is SYGVNS. V was cut by 5 bases and J by 2 bases, with 7 bases left in between. CDR3 length: 12 amino acids. Here the CDR3 DNA reads TGTGCCAGCAGTCGGACAGCCTACGAGCAGTACTTC. Translated, it gives CASSRTAYEQYF.

This chain joins TRBV19 and TRBJ1-1; the match to TRBD1 covers 7 bases. The CDR3 length is 14 residues. From germline, CDR1 is LNHDA and CDR2 SQIVND (reference sequence). The trim removed 11 bases at V and 0 bases at J, leaving 9 bases unmatched. The CDR3 coding sequence is TGTGCCGCAGCAGGGGGAATAATGAACACTGAAGCTTTCTTT. It translates to CAAAGGIMNTEAFF. Together with reference TRBV19 and TRBJ1-1, the CDR3 gives the full variable domain: DGGITQSPKYLFRKEGQNVTLSCEQNLNHDAMYWYRQDPGQGLRLIYYSQIVNDFQKGDIAEGYSVSREKKESFPLTVTSAQKNPTAFYLCAAAGGIMNTEAFFGQGTRLTVV.

CDR3 coding DNA: TGTGCCTGGAGTGTACCCCAGCGGGGGGGGCGCTCTGGAAACACCATATATTTT. Its translation is CAWSVPQRGGRSGNTIYF. The chain is built from TRBV30 and TRBJ1-3, with TRBD1 as a possible D gene (6 bases). V lost 0 bases and J lost 0, with 18 bases in between. There are 18 residues in the CDR3. Germline V gives CDR1 GTSNPN, CDR2 SVGIG (reference sequence).

The chain has TRBV7-3 and TRBJ1-1; D may be TRBD1 (5 bases). Germline values: CDR1 SGHTA, CDR2 FQGTGA. Trimming took 4 bases from V and 3 from J, leaving 21 bases between them. This CDR3 has 17 residues. CDR3 region: CASSSPSTDPGYTEAFF. The CDR3 coding sequence is TGTGCCAGCAGCTCACCTTCGACAGATCCCGGCTACACTGAAGCTTTCTTT.